This entry describes one T cell receptor beta chain. No antigen is known for it. The data derive from a study of Graves' ophthalmopathy and Graves' hyperthyroidism. Findings of the study overall: Most clonotypes expanded in thyroid above 0.001 frequency were present in blood too. Separation of ophthalmopathy from stable hyperthyroidism was achieved by a 13-signature model, at around 90% sensitivity and roughly 77% specificity.

The evidence that diagnosis relied on was clinical symptoms, serum thyroxine, TRAb, thyroid ultrasound and orbital computed tomography. CDR1 is DFQATT, CDR2 SNEGSKA, per germline (reference sequence). Between the trimmed V and J ends, which lost 5 bases and 3 bases, there was a span of 28 bases. The CDR3 sequence is 18 residues long. CDR3 regions of TCR beta were amplified from RNA transcripts. In the first round, RT-PCR was carried out with HTBI primers, and a multiplex PCR formed the second round. TCRdb reanalysed the multiplex PCR reads using MiXCR and keeps one entry per CDR3 protein. The table lists hundreds of thousands of distinct CDR3 sequences, about 38% of them singletons.

Sequencing was carried out using peripheral blood. The receptor was isolated from an adult man with Graves' ophthalmopathy. This chain links TRBV20-1 with TRBJ1-2; D remains ambiguous. CDR3 loop: CSAVCPGRAGERDYGYTF. In DNA form, the CDR3 reads TGCAGTGCTGTCTGTCCCGGCCGTGCCGGAGAAAGGGACTATGGCTACACCTTC.